These 14 T cell receptor beta chains were all obtained from the same sample, sequenced in a study of blood T cell repertoires in COVID-19. Generated by immunoSEQ multiplex PCR, the TCRdb table keeps only in-frame clones and is missing some. The table has about 470,000 clones, about nine tenths seen once. The specimen sequenced was PBMCs or T cells enriched from blood (not recorded which). The receptors derive from a woman in her late teens or twenties who had recovered from COVID-19.

This clone was picked up a small number of times. This chain uses TRBV18 with TRBJ1-6, with 10 positions matching TRBD1. There are 16 residues in the CDR3. Germline CDR1 and CDR2: KGHSH and LQKENI. With V trimmed by 5 bases and J by 10 bases, 11 bases remained unmatched. CDR3 region: CASSSTQGTGESPLHF. DNA for the CDR3: TGTGCCAGCTCATCAACACAGGGGACAGGGGAATCACCCCTCCACTTT.

The chain combines TRBV28 with TRBJ1-1; TRBD1 is a possible D gene (5 bases). There are 12 residues in the CDR3. In germline, CDR1 is MDHEN, CDR2 SYDVKM. Between the trimmed V and J ends, which lost 8 bases and 6 bases, there was a span of 13 bases. The CDR3 loop reads CASVIQGAEAFF. The CDR3 nucleotides read TGTGCCAGCGTGATCCAGGGTGCTGAAGCTTTCTTT.

The chain has TRBV5-6 and TRBJ1-2; 9 nucleotides line up with TRBD1. Germline-derived CDR1 and CDR2 are SGHDT and YYEEEE. The CDR3 contains 15 residues. V trimming: 3 bases; J trimming: 8 bases; junction bases outside the gene matches: 11. In nucleotides, the CDR3 is TGTGCCAGCAGCTCCTCGGGACAGGGAGAAAGGGGCTACACCTTC. As protein: CASSSSGQGERGYTF.

The chain carries TRBV7-6 and TRBJ1-6; 8 bases align to TRBD1. CDR1 SGHVS and CDR2 FNYEAQ come from the germline V gene. This CDR3 is built from 15 residues. The trim removed 5 bases at V and 10 bases at J, leaving 10 bases unmatched. The CDR3 DNA sequence: TGTGCCAGCAGCCGGGACAGGAGCAATTGGTCACCCCTCCACTTT. It yields the protein CASSRDRSNWSPLHF.

The chain is built from TRBV4-1 and TRBJ1-4; 7 bases fit TRBD1. The junction had 4 bases not matched to a gene; V was cut back by 0 bases and J by 0 bases. This CDR3 region has 17 residues. Germline V gene lookup returns CDR1 MGHRA and CDR2 YSYEKL. In nucleotides, the CDR3 is TGCGCCAGCAGCCAAGATTCTACAGGGGCAACTAATGAAAAACTGTTTTTT. It is translated as CASSQDSTGATNEKLFF.

A single count supports this clone. V usage is TRBV28 and J usage is TRBJ1-2; 8 bases map to TRBD1. The CDR3 length is 13 residues. Germline CDR1 MDHEN, CDR2 SYDVKM. V trimming: 5 bases; J trimming: 5 bases; junction bases outside the gene matches: 4. CDR3 loop: CASSQGAHYGYTF. The DNA for the CDR3 is TGTGCCAGCAGTCAGGGGGCTCATTATGGCTACACCTTC.

CDR3 in DNA: TGTGCCAGCCGATCCAGGGCTGGAAACACCATATATTTT. As protein: CASRSRAGNTIYF. This chain joins TRBV7-6 and TRBJ1-3, with D possibly being TRBD1 (5 bases). The germline CDR1 and CDR2 sequences are SGHVS and FNYEAQ. The V gene lost 8 bases and the J gene lost 2 bases, with 10 bases spanning the gap. This CDR3 contains 13 residues. Complete variable domain (other parts from reference TRBV7-6 and TRBJ1-3): GAGVSQSPRYKVTKRGQDVALRCDPISGHVSLYWYRQALGQGPEFLTYFNYEAQQDKSGLPNDRFSAERPEGSISTLTIQRTEQRDSAMYRCASRSRAGNTIYFGEGSWLTVV.

In this sample, this clone turned up once. This chain joins TRBV30 and TRBJ2-7; possibly TRBD2 for D (5 bases). Per the germline V gene, CDR1 is GTSNPN and CDR2 is SVGIG (reference sequence). The CDR3 sequence is 15 residues long. V dropped 2 bases and J dropped 0 bases, with 14 bases sitting between them. Here the CDR3 DNA reads TGTGCCTGGAGTTTGGTGGTTCGGGGCTCCTACGAGCAGTACTTC. It yields the protein CAWSLVVRGSYEQYF.

The rearrangement uses TRBV6-5 and TRBJ2-1; possible D gene TRBD2, 6 bases. The germline CDR1 and CDR2 sequences are MNHEY and SVGAGI. The CDR3 loop spans 15 amino acids. V lost 11 bases, J lost 0 bases, and 17 bases lay in between. The CDR3 coding sequence is TGTGCCTCCCGACGGGGGATTATCTCCTACAATGAGCAGTTCTTC. Protein: CASRRGIISYNEQFF.

The V and J genes are TRBV6-6 and TRBJ1-1; 8 positions agree with TRBD1. The germline CDR1 and CDR2 sequences are MNHNY and SVGAGI (reference sequence). The V segment lost 4 bases and the J segment 4 bases; nucleotides outside the gene matches: 5. The CDR3 contains 14 residues. The CDR3 is CASSSPGTGTEAFF. CDR3 nucleotide sequence: TGTGCCAGCAGTTCCCCCGGGACAGGCACTGAAGCTTTCTTT.

V usage is TRBV5-6 and J usage is TRBJ2-5; 7 nucleotides align to TRBD1. CDR1 is SGHDT and CDR2 is YYEEEE in the germline V gene. The V gene end was trimmed by 4 bases and the J gene end by 7 bases; junction bases not matched to a gene: 13. The CDR3 spans 15 residues. CDR3 residues: CASSPDRVLWGTQYF. CDR3 nucleotide sequence: TGTGCCAGCAGCCCCGACAGGGTCCTCTGGGGGACCCAGTACTTC.

This clone appeared once. The rearrangement links TRBV6-5 to TRBJ2-7, with a tentative D call TRBD1 (5 bases). The V and J ends lost 2 bases and 1 base respectively, with 15 bases between them. The germline CDR1 and CDR2 sequences are MNHEY and SVGAGI. The CDR3 loop spans 16 amino acids. CDR3 sequence: CASSYPTATGSYEQYF. CDR3 nucleotides: TGTGCCAGCAGTTACCCCACCGCCACAGGATCCTACGAGCAGTACTTC.

The J gene is TRBJ2-1, the V gene TRBV4-1; possibly TRBD1 for D (5 bases). Germline loops: CDR1 MGHRA, CDR2 YSYEKL. V gave up 0 bases and J gave up 7 bases, with 13 bases separating them. The CDR3 sequence is 15 residues long. The CDR3: CASSQDQQVKNEQFF. Here the CDR3 DNA reads TGCGCCAGCAGCCAAGATCAACAGGTGAAAAATGAGCAGTTCTTC.

This clone was found once. The rearrangement joins TRBV28 to TRBJ2-3; 7 nucleotides align to TRBD2. Germline V gene lookup returns CDR1 MDHEN and CDR2 SYDVKM. This CDR3 has 15 residues. V dropped 4 bases and J dropped 3; count of bases not matched to a gene: 7. CDR3 region: CASSSGRGRTDTQYF. The DNA for the CDR3 is TGTGCCAGCAGTTCCGGGCGGGGGAGGACAGATACGCAGTATTTT.